Each of the 23 T cell receptor beta chains below was sequenced from the same sample in a study of OX40 agonist ivuxolimab in advanced cancers. The table came from immunoSEQ multiplex PCR; TCRdb's copy has only in-frame clones and leaves some out. The sample records some 22,000 clones, 80% to 90% being singletons. The sample was CD4+ or CD8+ T cells sorted from blood, taken in a trial of the OX40 agonist ivuxolimab. These receptors were collected from an adult with an advanced solid tumor such as melanoma, head and neck, liver or kidney cancer.

The genes are TRBV2 and TRBJ2-1; 14 bases agree with TRBD2. J lost 10 bases, V lost 4 bases, and 15 bases had no gene match. The CDR3 is 18 amino acids. CDR1 is SNHLY, CDR2 FYNNEI, per germline. This CDR3 reads CASSAPQGTSGRGEEQFF. CDR3 nucleotides: TGTGCCAGCAGTGCCCCACAGGGGACTAGCGGGAGAGGAGAAGAGCAGTTCTTC. Full variable domain (rest looked up from reference TRBV2 and TRBJ2-1): EPEVTQTPSHQVTQMGQEVILRCVPISNHLYFYWYRQILGQKVEFLVSFYNNEISEKSEIFDDQFSVERPDGSNFTLKIRSTKLEDSAMYFCASSAPQGTSGRGEEQFFGPGTRLTVL.

The chain employs TRBV7-9 and TRBJ2-7; D gene uncertain. The V gene lost 0 bases and the J gene lost 2 bases, with 11 bases spanning the gap. The CDR3 consists of 15 residues. Germline CDR1 SEHNR, CDR2 FQNEAQ (reference sequence). CDR3 in amino acids: CASSLASTVTYEQYF. CDR3 nucleotide sequence: TGTGCCAGCAGCTTAGCCTCGACGGTCACCTACGAGCAGTACTTC. The full variable domain, rest sourced from reference TRBV7-9 and TRBJ2-7, is DTGVSQNPRHKITKRGQNVTFRCDPISEHNRLYWYRQTLGQGPEFLTYFQNEAQLEKSRLLSDRFSAERPKGSFSTLEIQRTEQGDSAMYLCASSLASTVTYEQYFGPGTRLTVT.

The V gene is TRBV10-3, the J gene TRBJ1-6; D gene unclear. Trimming removed 3 bases from V and 3 bases from J, with 12 bases in between. This CDR3 contains 16 residues. Germline lookup yields CDR1 ENHRY and CDR2 SYGVKD. CDR3 in amino acids: CAISDVKGVYNSPLHF. As DNA, the CDR3 is TGTGCCATCAGTGATGTCAAGGGAGTCTATAATTCACCCCTCCACTTT.

The rearrangement joins TRBV27 to TRBJ2-3, with no clear D. Germline V gives CDR1 MNHEY, CDR2 SMNVEV (reference sequence). The CDR3 consists of 14 residues. V was cut by 0 bases and J by 3 bases, with 7 bases left in between. This chain's CDR3 is CASSLSPATDTQYF. The CDR3 coding sequence is TGTGCCAGCAGTTTATCCCCAGCAACAGATACGCAGTATTTT.

The chain couples TRBV7-3 to TRBJ2-1; D not certain. V was cut by 0 bases and J by 10 bases, with 16 bases left in between. This CDR3 is built from 15 residues. Germline V CDR1 and CDR2: SGHTA, FQGTGA. The CDR3, as DNA: TGTGCCAGCAGCTTAACACATACCCTCGGTGGAGAGCAGTTCTTC. Residues: CASSLTHTLGGEQFF.

V is TRBV9 and J is TRBJ2-5; D is undetermined. Germline values: CDR1 SGDLS, CDR2 YYNGEE. Trimming shortened V by 0 bases and J by 3 bases, and 3 bases separated the two germline ends. The CDR3 runs to 12 residues. CDR3 DNA sequence: TGTGCCAGCAGCGTAGCTGAAGAGACCCAGTACTTC. This codes for CASSVAEETQYF.

For this clone: The junction shows a germline mismatch at one end, possibly a read error. The rearrangement uses TRBV27 and TRBJ1-5; 11 nucleotides line up with TRBD1. Germline CDR1 MNHEY, CDR2 SMNVEV (reference sequence). The CDR3 is made up of 17 amino acids. CDR3 DNA sequence: TGTGCCAGCAGTTCCACCGGTGGGACAGGGGGTTATCAGTCCCAGCATTTT. It is translated as CASSSTGGTGGYQSQHF.

The chain employs TRBV5-1 and TRBJ2-1; perhaps TRBD2 as D (6 bases). The CDR3 extends over 16 amino acids. From germline, CDR1 is SGHRS and CDR2 YFSETQ. Trimming left V 1 base short and J 2 bases short, with 13 bases between. Written as DNA, the CDR3 is TGCGCCAGCAGCTTGCCCGGGAGAGGGGCCTACAATGAGCAGTTCTTC. Encoded protein: CASSLPGRGAYNEQFF.

The chain's CDR3 is CASSSWPRTVFYEQYF. DNA for the CDR3: TGTGCCAGCAGCTCTTGGCCCCGGACGGTCTTCTACGAGCAGTACTTC. This chain links TRBV5-4 with TRBJ2-7; D not resolved. The ends were cut back, 3 bases at V and 3 bases at J, with 19 bases in the middle. Germline V gene data show CDR1 as SGHNT and CDR2 as YYREEE (reference sequence). The CDR3 covers 16 residues.

The CDR3 here is CASSLNPGANVLTF. The CDR3 DNA sequence: TGTGCCAGCAGCTTAAACCCTGGGGCCAACGTCCTGACTTTC. This chain links TRBV7-3 with TRBJ2-6; D unresolved. The germline V gene encodes CDR1 SGHTA and CDR2 FQGTGA. Trimming shortened V by 1 base and J by 2 bases, and 3 bases separated the two germline ends. The CDR3 totals 14 residues.

This sequence joins TRBV11-2 and TRBJ2-2; D is unclear. V was trimmed by 4 bases and J by 2 bases, leaving 17 bases between them. The CDR3 contains 17 residues. The germline gives CDR1 SGHAT, CDR2 FQNNGV. For the CDR3, the DNA is TGTGCCAGCAGCTCGTTTCTAACTTTAGTTAACACCGGGGAGCTGTTTTTT. Encoded protein: CASSSFLTLVNTGELFF. The full variable domain, rest sourced from reference TRBV11-2 and TRBJ2-2, is EAGVAQSPRYKIIEKRQSVAFWCNPISGHATLYWYQQILGQGPKLLIQFQNNGVVDDSQLPKDRFSAERLKGVDSTLKIQPAKLEDSAVYLCASSSFLTLVNTGELFFGEGSRLTVL.

V gene TRBV7-2 combines with J gene TRBJ2-3; D remains unclear. CDR3 length: 13 residues. CDR1 is SGHTA and CDR2 is FQGNSA in the germline V gene. Deletions cut 3 bases from V and 3 bases from J, with 7 bases between. As DNA, the CDR3 is TGTGCCAGCAGCTTCGGACCGACAGATACGCAGTATTTT. This codes for CASSFGPTDTQYF. Drawing the rest from reference TRBV7-2 and TRBJ2-3, the complete variable domain is GAGVSQSPSNKVTEKGKDVELRCDPISGHTALYWYRQSLGQGLEFLIYFQGNSAPDKSGLPSDRFSAERTGGSVSTLTIQRTQQEDSAVYLCASSFGPTDTQYFGPGTRLTVL.

This chain uses TRBV11-3 with TRBJ2-7; no firm D call. The CDR3 is made up of 15 amino acids. CDR1 is SGHNT and CDR2 is YENEEA in the germline V gene. The V and J ends lost 1 base and 2 bases respectively, with 12 bases between them. The CDR3 here is CASSLGSVRAYEQYF. CDR3 coding DNA: TGTGCCAGCAGCTTAGGGTCTGTACGGGCCTACGAGCAGTACTTC. The entire variable domain, with the rest obtained from reference TRBV11-3 and TRBJ2-7, is as follows: EAGVVQSPRYKIIEKKQPVAFWCNPISGHNTLYWYLQNLGQGPELLIRYENEEAVDDSQLPKDRFSAERLKGVDSTLKIQPAELGDSAVYLCASSLGSVRAYEQYFGPGTRLTVT.

The CDR3 nucleotides read TGTGCCAGCAGCCCAACGGCGGGGTTGGATGGTGAGCAGTTCTTC. Residues: CASSPTAGLDGEQFF. This rearrangement joins TRBV5-4 to TRBJ2-1; D is perhaps TRBD2 (6 bases). This CDR3 has 15 amino acids. Germline loops: CDR1 SGHNT, CDR2 YYREEE (reference sequence). Trimming cost V 4 bases and J 9 bases, with 20 bases left between them. Filled out from reference TRBV5-4 and TRBJ2-1, the complete variable domain reads ETGVTQSPTHLIKTRGQQVTLRCSSQSGHNTVSWYQQALGQGPQFIFQYYREEENGRGNFPPRFSGLQFPNYSSELNVNALELDDSALYLCASSPTAGLDGEQFFGPGTRLTVL.

The chain combines TRBV10-1 with TRBJ2-5; 7 bases line up with TRBD1. The ends lost 0 bases at V and 7 bases at J; junction bases unmatched: 8. Germline CDR1 reads WNHNN; CDR2 reads SYGVQD (reference sequence). The CDR3 runs to 15 residues. In DNA, the CDR3 is TGCGCCAGCAGTGAGTCGACGAGGGGGCAGGGGACCCAGTACTTC. Its protein is CASSESTRGQGTQYF.

V gene TRBV18 combines with J gene TRBJ2-1; 10 nucleotides agree with TRBD2. The CDR3 consists of 17 residues. V shed 0 bases, J shed 4 bases, and the junction held 6 bases outside the gene matches. CDR1 and CDR2 (germline): KGHSH, LQKENI. For the CDR3, the DNA is TGTGCCAGCTCACCACCGTTACTAGCGGGAAGTTACAATGAGCAGTTCTTC. The encoded protein is CASSPPLLAGSYNEQFF. Full variable domain (outside the CDR3, taken from reference TRBV18 and TRBJ2-1): NAGVMQNPRHLVRRRGQEARLRCSPMKGHSHVYWYRQLPEEGLKFMVYLQKENIIDESGMPKERFSAEFPKEGPSILRIQQVVRGDSAAYFCASSPPLLAGSYNEQFFGPGTRLTVL.

The chain has TRBV4-2 and TRBJ1-1, with unresolved D. The CDR3 is made up of 13 amino acids. V gave up 4 bases and J gave up 2 bases, with 8 bases separating them. The V gene's germline CDR1 is LGHNA and CDR2 YNFKEQ. CDR3 region: CASSLRGNTEAFF. DNA for the CDR3: TGTGCCAGCAGCCTCCGGGGAAACACTGAAGCTTTCTTT.

J is TRBJ2-3 and V is TRBV7-2, with 7 bases identical to TRBD2. This CDR3 has 15 residues. V lost 4 bases and J lost 6; bases outside the gene matches: 10. Germline-derived CDR1 and CDR2 are SGHTA and FQGNSA. The CDR3 region is CASSSYSLGGDTQYF. CDR3 in DNA: TGTGCCAGCAGCTCCTACAGCCTCGGGGGGGATACGCAGTATTTT.

The chain joins TRBV19 to TRBJ2-3; D is uncertain. In germline, CDR1 is LNHDA, CDR2 SQIVND (reference sequence). CDR3 length equals 12 residues. V was trimmed by 6 bases and J by 4 bases, leaving 8 bases between them. CDR3 loop: CASSYTADTQYF. The CDR3, as DNA: TGTGCCAGTAGCTACACGGCAGATACGCAGTATTTT.

The J gene is TRBJ2-3, the V gene TRBV25-1, with a weak D call TRBD1 (5 bases). The CDR3 spans 15 residues. Trimming stripped 4 bases from V and 2 bases from J, with 13 bases between. Germline CDR1 reads MGHDK; CDR2 reads SYGVNS. The CDR3 region has the DNA TGTGCCAGCAGTGGACCAGGGTCACTCACAGATACGCAGTATTTT. It specifies CASSGPGSLTDTQYF.

The chain carries TRBV4-2 and TRBJ2-1; 8 bases fit TRBD2. Germline V CDR1 and CDR2: LGHNA, YNFKEQ. V lost 0 bases to trimming and J lost 6 bases; unmatched junction nucleotides: 7. The CDR3 extends over 16 amino acids. The DNA for the CDR3 is TGTGCCAGCAGCCAAGATGTAACGGGAGGGGTCAATGAGCAGTTCTTC. Amino acids: CASSQDVTGGVNEQFF.

The chain uses TRBV29-1 and TRBJ2-7; D is perhaps TRBD1 (6 bases). Germline V CDR1 and CDR2: SQVTM, ANQGSEA. V lost 3 bases to trimming and J lost 5 bases, with 8 bases between them. The CDR3 spans 11 residues. CDR3 sequence: CSVDQGHEQYF. For the CDR3, the DNA is TGCAGCGTTGACCAGGGGCACGAGCAGTACTTC.

The rearrangement joins TRBV7-3 to TRBJ2-3; no firm D call. CDR3 length: 14 residues. Germline CDR1 SGHTA, CDR2 FQGTGA. Trimming cost V 2 bases and J 2 bases, with 8 bases left between them. The CDR3 protein is CASSLGTYTDTQYF. CDR3 DNA sequence: TGTGCCAGCAGCTTAGGCACTTACACAGATACGCAGTATTTT. Filled out from reference TRBV7-3 and TRBJ2-3, the complete variable domain reads GAGVSQTPSNKVTEKGKYVELRCDPISGHTALYWYRQSLGQGPEFLIYFQGTGAADDSGLPNDRFFAVRPEGSVSTLKIQRTERGDSAVYLCASSLGTYTDTQYFGPGTRLTVL.